Shown below are 23 T cell receptor beta chains from a single sample sequenced in a study of cytomegalovirus exposure and HLA in healthy donors (dated by TCRdb to the late 2010s). Receptors were amplified or captured by the immunoSEQ multiplex PCR assay. In TCRdb, the immuneACCESS table is reduced to in-frame sequences with V and J assigned. These tables do not hold every clone; where another copy was compared, an unresolved V gene accounts for under half, and the others remain unexplained. This sample gives some 71,000 clones in total; 94% of them show up just once. Approximately 0.93% of the sample comes from the top ten. Sequenced input: PBMCs. These receptors were collected from a woman in her late teens or twenties in good health and CMV-seronegative.

V and J are TRBV30 and TRBJ2-5, with 9 bases fitting TRBD2. The DNA end is more similar to TRBJ2-7, so the J call may be wrong. This CDR3 is 17 amino acids long. In germline, CDR1 is GTSNPN, CDR2 SVGIG (reference sequence). CDR3 residues: CAWSFRAGGMASYEQYF. CDR3 nucleotide sequence: TGTGCCTGGAGTTTTCGAGCGGGAGGTATGGCTTCCTACGAGCAGTACTTC.

This clone was recorded once. This chain connects TRBV5-5 to TRBJ1-3; 9 bases are a match to TRBD1. V was clipped by 0 bases and J by 1 base; unmatched bases: 5. CDR1 is SGHKS, CDR2 YYEKEE, per germline (reference sequence). CDR3 length equals 17 residues. DNA of the CDR3: TGTGCCAGCAGCTTGGGTTTCGGGACAGGGTCTGGAAACACCATATATTTT. Translation gives CASSLGFGTGSGNTIYF.

The chain links TRBV5-5 to TRBJ1-5; D is unclear. The V end was cut by 2 bases, the J end by 0 bases, with 9 bases between. CDR1 is SGHKS, CDR2 YYEKEE, per germline (reference sequence). The length of the CDR3 is 15 residues. Written as DNA, the CDR3 is TGTGCCAGCAGCTTCACTGACTATAGCAATCAGCCCCAGCATTTT. It translates to CASSFTDYSNQPQHF. Complete variable domain (other parts from reference TRBV5-5 and TRBJ1-5): DAGVTQSPTHLIKTRGQQVTLRCSPISGHKSVSWYQQVLGQGPQFIFQYYEKEERGRGNFPDRFSARQFPNYSSELNVNALLLGDSALYLCASSFTDYSNQPQHFGDGTRLSIL.

This rearrangement joins TRBV10-3 to TRBJ2-2, with D hard to call. CDR1 is ENHRY and CDR2 is SYGVKD in the germline V gene. This CDR3 has 15 residues. Trimming pared 3 bases from V and 2 bases from J, leaving 10 bases between. CDR3 amino acids: CAISDSDFNTGELFF. The DNA of the CDR3 is TGTGCCATCAGTGACTCCGACTTTAACACCGGGGAGCTGTTTTTT.

This clone appeared a few times. For the CDR3, the DNA is TGTGCCAGTCGGGAAGGGGGCCTCGATGGCTACACCTTC. Translation: CASREGGLDGYTF. The V gene is TRBV6-5, the J gene TRBJ1-2, with 7 nucleotides matching TRBD1. This CDR3 has 13 residues. Germline V CDR1 and CDR2: MNHEY, SVGAGI. The ends lost 9 bases at V and 6 bases at J; junction bases unmatched: 10.

The chain uses TRBV11-3 and TRBJ2-3; D call uncertain. CDR1 and CDR2 from the germline V gene are SGHNT and YENEEA. CDR3 size: 12 residues. V lost 2 bases, J lost 3 bases, and 3 bases lay in between. In DNA form, the CDR3 reads TGTGCCAGCAGCTTATCGACAGATACGCAGTATTTT. This gives the protein CASSLSTDTQYF.

This chain links TRBV11-2 with TRBJ1-1, with D uncertain. With 2 bases removed from V and 7 bases from J, the gap between germline ends came to 20 bases. Germline lookup yields CDR1 SGHAT and CDR2 FQNNGV. The CDR3 has 16 amino acids. The CDR3 DNA sequence: TGTGCCAGCAGCTTATACTCCCCCCGACGCGGGGATGAAGCTTTCTTT. Translation gives CASSLYSPRRGDEAFF.

The J gene is TRBJ2-7, the V gene TRBV30, with 12 bases that match TRBD2. The J segment lost 2 bases and the V segment lost 2 bases, leaving 7 bases of the junction unmatched. The CDR3 extends over 16 amino acids. Germline loops: CDR1 GTSNPN, CDR2 SVGIG (reference sequence). CDR3 loop: CAWSTPRTSGTYEQYF. In DNA, the CDR3 is TGTGCCTGGAGTACCCCAAGGACTAGCGGGACCTACGAGCAGTACTTC.

The chain carries TRBV25-1 and TRBJ2-1; 8 bases line up with TRBD1. J lost 8 bases, V lost 2 bases, and 8 bases had no gene match. The CDR3 extends over 15 amino acids. Germline V gene lookup returns CDR1 MGHDK and CDR2 SYGVNS. CDR3 protein: CASSEQGAPGDEQFF. DNA of the CDR3: TGTGCCAGCAGTGAACAGGGGGCGCCGGGGGATGAGCAGTTCTTC.

The chain links TRBV14 to TRBJ1-6; TRBD1 matches at 8 bases. V shed 8 bases and J 9 bases; nucleotides not matched to a gene: 21. Germline assignment: CDR1 SGHDN and CDR2 FVKESK. The CDR3 totals 18 residues. CDR3 coding DNA: TGTGCCAGCCTTAGACTTGGACAGGGTATCCCTAGGGGTTCACCCCTCCACTTT. It yields the protein CASLRLGQGIPRGSPLHF.

The rearrangement joins TRBV7-2 to TRBJ2-3; D remains ambiguous. There are 15 residues in the CDR3. From germline, CDR1 is SGHTA and CDR2 FQGNSA. The germline V and J ends were trimmed by 2 bases and 4 bases, with 13 bases remaining between them. Written as DNA, the CDR3 is TGTGCCAGCAGCTTACAGTCGGGTTCTGCAGATACGCAGTATTTT. Residues: CASSLQSGSADTQYF.

The V gene is TRBV6-1, the J gene TRBJ1-1; TRBD1 is a possible D gene (5 bases). The CDR3 consists of 14 residues. Germline V lookup: CDR1 MNHNS, CDR2 SASEGT. V was pared by 6 bases and J by 3 bases, with 14 bases between. This CDR3 is CASSDLQVHTEAFF. CDR3 coding DNA: TGTGCCAGCAGCGACCTACAGGTCCACACTGAAGCTTTCTTT.

This clone was seen just once. The J gene is TRBJ2-5, the V gene TRBV1; TRBD2 reflects the table's D call only, with no check against the DNA. TRBV1 is classified as a pseudogene. The CDR3 has 15 amino acids. The CDR3 spells CTSSQDSPGGETQYF. The CDR3 nucleotides are TGCACCAGCAGCCAAGATTCCCCGGGGGGGGAGACCCAGTACTTC.

The rearrangement joins TRBV4-1 to TRBJ1-4; 8 bases are shared with TRBD1. With V trimmed by 4 bases and J by 8 bases, 12 bases remained unmatched. Germline V gene lookup returns CDR1 MGHRA and CDR2 YSYEKL. The CDR3 length is 16 residues. The CDR3 DNA reads TGCGCCAGCAGCCCCGGACAGGGTAATGGGCGAGAAAAACTGTTTTTT. Translation gives CASSPGQGNGREKLFF.

The rearrangement uses TRBV2 and TRBJ2-7; D is possibly TRBD1 (6 bases). V dropped 7 bases and J dropped 2 bases, with 9 bases sitting between them. CDR1 and CDR2 (germline): SNHLY, FYNNEI. The CDR3 covers 12 residues. CDR3 bases: TGTGCCAGCAAGTCAGGGGCCTACGAGCAGTACTTC. It encodes CASKSGAYEQYF.

This rearrangement joins TRBV5-4 to TRBJ2-3; 8 bases agree with TRBD1. The CDR3 runs 15 residues. J was trimmed by 4 bases and V by 4 bases; bases with no gene match: 8. Germline V lookup: CDR1 SGHNT, CDR2 YYREEE (reference sequence). CDR3 residues: CASSPGQGRPDTQYF. In DNA, the CDR3 is TGTGCCAGCAGCCCCGGACAGGGTAGGCCAGATACGCAGTATTTT.

The CDR3 DNA follows: TGTGCCAGCAGCTCGGGACTAGCGTCCTACGAGCAGTACTTC. Its translation is CASSSGLASYEQYF. The chain is built from TRBV5-5 and TRBJ2-7; 10 bases line up with TRBD2. Looked up from germline, CDR1 is SGHKS and CDR2 is YYEKEE (reference sequence). The CDR3 extends over 14 amino acids. The junction had 1 base not matched to a gene; V was cut back by 3 bases and J by 1 base.

On this clone itself: Other DNA variants within this sample encode the same CDR3. V and J are TRBV9 and TRBJ1-5; D ambiguous. Germline CDR1 and CDR2: SGDLS and YYNGEE. The CDR3 has 14 amino acids. V gave up 0 bases and J gave up 2 bases, with 6 bases separating them. CDR3 residues: CASSVGQGNQPQHF. The CDR3 DNA reads TGTGCCAGCAGCGTAGGGCAGGGCAATCAGCCCCAGCATTTT.

This chain connects TRBV6-1 to TRBJ1-6; D is perhaps TRBD1 (6 bases). V lost 1 base and J lost 7, with 11 bases in between. Germline assignment: CDR1 MNHNS and CDR2 SASEGT. The CDR3 sequence is 15 residues long. The CDR3 reads CASSEVGGGNSPLHF. CDR3 sequence (DNA): TGTGCCAGCAGTGAAGTCGGGGGGGGCAATTCACCCCTCCACTTT.

The chain is built from TRBV7-9 and TRBJ1-4, with D tentatively TRBD1 (6 bases). V was shortened by 0 bases and J by 12 bases, with 17 bases between the two germline ends. This CDR3 comprises 15 residues. Germline CDR1 is SEHNR and CDR2 is FQNEAQ (reference sequence). CDR3: CASSLATGPQRELFF. The CDR3 DNA reads TGTGCCAGCAGCTTAGCGACAGGTCCGCAGAGGGAACTGTTTTTT.

Only one count was recorded for this clone. The chain is built from TRBV11-2 and TRBJ1-6; 7 bases fit TRBD1. The junction had 9 bases not matched to a gene; V was cut back by 3 bases and J by 13 bases. Germline lookup yields CDR1 SGHAT and CDR2 FQNNGV. The CDR3 covers 14 residues. The CDR3 DNA reads TGTGCCAGCAGCTTCCAGGGACAGCTTCGTCCCCTCCACTTT. Translated, it gives CASSFQGQLRPLHF.

This clone was recorded once. The CDR3 DNA reads as TGTGCCAGCAGTTACTCGGTGAGCCCGCCAGATACGCAGTATTTT. Translated, it gives CASSYSVSPPDTQYF. The chain has TRBV6-5 and TRBJ2-3; D gene unclear. The germline V gene has CDR1 MNHEY and CDR2 SVGAGI. V was cut by 0 bases and J by 4 bases, with 11 bases left in between. The CDR3 runs to 15 residues.

This clone was found once. V is TRBV19 and J is TRBJ1-2, with TRBD1 matching 7 bases. Germline CDR1 LNHDA, CDR2 SQIVND (reference sequence). Germline trimming cut 4 bases from V and 7 bases from J; bases unmatched to any gene: 9. The CDR3 totals 14 residues. Here the CDR3 reads CASSTARDSGGYTF. The CDR3 nucleotides are TGTGCCAGTAGTACCGCCCGGGACAGCGGTGGCTACACCTTC. The variable domain in full, completed from reference TRBV19 and TRBJ1-2, reads DGGITQSPKYLFRKEGQNVTLSCEQNLNHDAMYWYRQDPGQGLRLIYYSQIVNDFQKGDIAEGYSVSREKKESFPLTVTSAQKNPTAFYLCASSTARDSGGYTFGSGTRLTVV.